A selection of T cell receptor beta chains follows, all from one sample in a study of monozygotic twins with inflammatory bowel disease. TCRdb reprocessed the 5' RACE reads and reports one entry per CDR3 protein, with no DNA. This repertoire includes about 350,000 distinct CDR3 sequences. The source material was blood. The source of these receptors is a human donor with ulcerative colitis or Crohn's disease, or a healthy co-twin of an affected twin (not recorded which). CDR3s include the opening cysteine and the closing phenylalanine or tryptophan.

J gene | V gene | CDR3 protein
TRBJ1-2 | TRBV5-1 | CASSLVESYYGYTF
TRBJ2-7 | TRBV3-1 | CASSHVRQGAYEQYF
TRBJ2-7 | TRBV5-1 | CASSPGGVVTYEQYF
TRBJ2-7 | TRBV20-1 | CSARADFYEQYF
TRBJ2-7 | TRBV4-1 | CASSQDRYRGPYEQYF
TRBJ1-2 | TRBV27 | CASSFGGYYGYTF
TRBJ2-1 | TRBV5-1 | CASSLWGFQYNEQFF
TRBJ2-6 | TRBV6-2/TRBV6-3 | CASGPWGLSGANVLTF
TRBJ2-1 | TRBV6-1 | CASRDGLGSSYNEQFF
TRBJ2-5 | TRBV20-1 | CSAGPSGETQYF
TRBJ2-2 | TRBV5-1 | CASSRGLNTGELFF
TRBJ2-1 | TRBV28 | CASLRGFLGSSYNEQFF
TRBJ2-2 | TRBV20-1 | CSAGQAGGPTGELFF
TRBJ2-1 | TRBV5-1 | CASGDYNEQFF
TRBJ1-1 | TRBV6-2/TRBV6-3 | CASSPWTGMNTEAFF
TRBJ2-3 | TRBV5-1 | CASSFLLGLAGTDTQYF
TRBJ1-5 | TRBV4-1 | CASSQDRAGANQPQHF
TRBJ2-5 | TRBV15 | CATSRDRAGQETQYF
TRBJ2-1 | TRBV7-3 | CASSLVSSEQFF
TRBJ2-2 | TRBV5-1 | CASSEGPAGAGELFF
TRBJ1-2 | TRBV4-1 | CASSQGFVMRLDGYTF
TRBJ2-1 | TRBV4-1 | CASSPLGTGGYNEQFF
TRBJ1-5 | TRBV7-2 | CASRAGIYQPQHF
TRBJ2-7 | TRBV7-9 | CASSPDYGEQYF
TRBJ2-1 | TRBV20-1 | CSAYRSGRASEQCF
TRBJ2-2 | TRBV12-3/TRBV12-4 | CASSFGPWSTGELFF
TRBJ1-2 | TRBV20-1 | CSARLGSGDGYTF
TRBJ2-3 | TRBV29-1 | CSVDGQGDTQYF
TRBJ1-4 | TRBV20-1 | CSAGVAGQNEKLFF
TRBJ1-6 | TRBV11-2 | CASSWRGLNSPLHF
TRBJ1-1 | TRBV20-1 | CSARATGGDTEAFF
TRBJ2-1 | TRBV28 | CASTLMGGGLQAEQFF
TRBJ2-5 | TRBV20-1 | CSARVGPPGATQYF
TRBJ1-5 | TRBV28 | CASSFPVDRGVSQPQHF
TRBJ1-1 | TRBV21-1 | CASSDNLTEAFF
TRBJ2-7 | TRBV10-3 | CAIGTASYEQYF
TRBJ2-1 | TRBV5-1 | CASSPGRGEQFF
TRBJ2-7 | TRBV20-1 | CSARGMGGAVYEQYF
TRBJ2-7 | TRBV6-5 | CASSYQGTSYEQYF
TRBJ1-2 | TRBV24-1 | CATASGTANGYTF
TRBJ2-2 | TRBV24-1 | CATRPGYTGELFF
TRBJ1-1 | TRBV6-1 | CASRVQGSLNTEAFF
TRBJ2-7 | TRBV9 | CASSAGQGPFYEQYF
TRBJ2-7 | TRBV20-1 | CSARGLAGAEQYF
TRBJ1-2 | TRBV7-9 | CASSIWDRGADGYTF
TRBJ2-1 | TRBV5-6 | CASSSTVTEQFF
TRBJ1-1 | TRBV5-1 | CASSLVTGVNTEAFF
TRBJ1-1 | TRBV12-3/TRBV12-4 | CASTPGNTEAFF